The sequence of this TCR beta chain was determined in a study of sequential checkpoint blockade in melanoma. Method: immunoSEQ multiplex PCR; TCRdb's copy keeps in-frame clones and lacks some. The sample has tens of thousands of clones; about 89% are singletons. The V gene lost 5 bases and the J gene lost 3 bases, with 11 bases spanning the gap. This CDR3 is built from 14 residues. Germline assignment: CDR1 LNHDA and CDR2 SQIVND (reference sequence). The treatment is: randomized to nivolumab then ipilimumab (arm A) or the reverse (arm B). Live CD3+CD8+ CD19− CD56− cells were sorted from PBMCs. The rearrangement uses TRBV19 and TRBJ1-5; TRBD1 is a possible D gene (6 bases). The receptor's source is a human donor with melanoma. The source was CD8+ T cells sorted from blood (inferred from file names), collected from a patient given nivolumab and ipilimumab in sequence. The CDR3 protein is CASSLQGVNQPQHF. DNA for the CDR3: TGTGCCAGTAGTTTACAGGGAGTCAATCAGCCCCAGCATTTT.